The next 10 T cell receptor beta chains were all read from a single sample in a study of T cell responses to AZD1222 COVID-19 vaccine (dated by TCRdb to about 2021). Libraries came from the immunoSEQ multiplex PCR assay. TCRdb's version of the immuneACCESS table is confined to in-frame rearrangements and falls short of the full clone set. An unresolved V gene accounts for under half of the shortfall where checked; the remainder is of unknown origin. The sample table lists about 120,000 clones, over 85% of them with a count of one. Of the sample, around 2.5% falls within the top ten clones. The sample's time point label, in plain terms: about 28 days (+/-7) after the second vaccine dose. Sequences were derived from peripheral blood, sampled 28 days after the second AZD1222 dose. The source of these receptors is an adult who received the AZD1222 COVID-19 vaccine.

The chain links TRBV6-5 to TRBJ2-7; D is unclear. Per the germline V gene, CDR1 is MNHEY and CDR2 is SVGAGI. This CDR3 comprises 14 residues. Trimming removed 0 bases from V and 3 bases from J, with 9 bases in between. For the CDR3, the DNA is TGTGCCAGCAGTTACTCGAGTGGTTTCTACGAGCAGTACTTC. Translated, it gives CASSYSSGFYEQYF.

The chain joins TRBV11-2 to TRBJ1-1, with D perhaps TRBD1 (5 bases). V lost 0 bases, J lost 7 bases, and 15 bases lay in between. The CDR3 covers 15 residues. Germline V lookup: CDR1 SGHAT, CDR2 FQNNGV. CDR3 bases: TGTGCCAGCAGCTTAGAGGCAGGGCGGATCTATGAAGCTTTCTTT. Residues: CASSLEAGRIYEAFF.

The chain has TRBV6-5 and TRBJ1-4, with 8 bases fitting TRBD1. J lost 5 bases, V lost 6 bases, and 8 bases had no gene match. The V gene's germline CDR1 is MNHEY and CDR2 SVGAGI. The CDR3 runs to 15 residues. The CDR3 protein is CASRDAGTGNEKLFF. DNA of the CDR3: TGTGCCAGCAGGGACGCCGGGACAGGAAATGAAAAACTGTTTTTT.

This chain joins TRBV5-1 and TRBJ2-3; 7 bases are a match to TRBD1. There are 14 residues in the CDR3. Germline CDR1 and CDR2: SGHRS and YFSETQ. Losses at the gene ends were 4 bases for V and 4 bases for J; bases not matched to a gene: 6. The CDR3 DNA follows: TGCGCCAGCAGCCCAGGACAGGTAGCAGATACGCAGTATTTT. Translated: CASSPGQVADTQYF.

The CDR3 loop is CASSLSESRFYEQYF. In nucleotides, the CDR3 is TGCGCCAGCAGCTTGTCTGAGAGCAGATTTTACGAGCAGTACTTC. The chain is built from TRBV5-1 and TRBJ2-7; D is uncertain. Germline CDR1 reads SGHRS; CDR2 reads YFSETQ. The CDR3 covers 15 residues. Trimming cost V 1 base and J 4 bases, with 15 bases left between them.

The chain recombines TRBV7-9 with TRBJ1-4; 7 bases map to TRBD1. With V trimmed by 5 bases and J by 7 bases, 7 bases remained unmatched. Germline CDR1 reads SEHNR; CDR2 reads FQNEAQ (reference sequence). The CDR3 has 14 residues. CDR3 DNA: TGTGCCAGCAGCACCCAGGGGGTCCCTGAAAAACTGTTTTTT. The encoded protein is CASSTQGVPEKLFF.

The chain combines TRBV29-1 with TRBJ2-2; D may correspond to TRBD1 or TRBD2 (5 bases each). V dropped 5 bases and J dropped 0 bases, with 10 bases sitting between them. The length of the CDR3 is 14 residues. Germline V CDR1 and CDR2: SQVTM, ANQGSEA. CDR3 residues: CSVRDGTNTGELFF. The CDR3 DNA reads TGCAGCGTTAGGGACGGAACGAACACCGGGGAGCTGTTTTTT.

This clone was recorded once. The chain carries TRBV19 and TRBJ1-1; D is undetermined. The CDR3 extends over 13 amino acids. Germline V lookup: CDR1 LNHDA, CDR2 SQIVND (reference sequence). With 1 base removed from V and 8 bases from J, the gap between germline ends came to 11 bases. CDR3 sequence: CASSIGRVSEAFF. The CDR3 nucleotides read TGTGCCAGTAGTATAGGGAGGGTTTCCGAAGCTTTCTTT.

The genes are TRBV2 and TRBJ2-1; no clear D gene. V gave up 2 bases and J gave up 2 bases, with 4 bases separating them. The V gene's germline CDR1 is SNHLY and CDR2 FYNNEI. This CDR3 region has 13 residues. CDR3: CASSEQTYNEQFF. The CDR3 coding sequence is TGTGCCAGCAGTGAACAGACCTACAATGAGCAGTTCTTC.

J is TRBJ1-4 and V is TRBV7-2; D may be TRBD1 (5 bases). V lost 1 base, J lost 4 bases, and 10 bases lay in between. Per germline, CDR1 SGHTA and CDR2 FQGNSA. The CDR3 runs 15 residues. The CDR3 is CASSLVEGFNEKLFF. The CDR3 DNA reads TGTGCCAGCAGCTTAGTTGAGGGGTTTAATGAAAAACTGTTTTTT.